This T cell receptor (beta chain) originates from a study of early T cells in non-severe SARS-CoV-2 infection. Individually, cDNA molecules had unique molecular identifiers attached to them. TCRdb used MiXCR to reprocess the 5' RACE reads, holding one entry per CDR3 protein. The data contain 70,000 or so distinct CDR3 sequences, roughly an eighth of them singletons. The CDR3 runs to 16 residues. With 7 bases removed from V and 4 bases from J, the gap between germline ends came to 20 bases. Germline V gene data show CDR1 as MDHEN and CDR2 as SYDVKM. This clonotype showed up many times. This rearrangement joins TRBV28 to TRBJ1-5; D is undetermined. The sample comprised whole blood. The sequence derives from an adult who was a healthcare worker with PCR-confirmed SARS-CoV-2 infection or an uninfected control (not recorded which). The CDR3 protein is CASTQNSRVSNQPQHF. CDR3 bases: TGTGCCAGCACCCAGAATAGCAGAGTTTCAAATCAGCCCCAGCATTTT.